This T cell receptor beta chain was sequenced during a study of T cell responses to AZD1222 COVID-19 vaccine. The germline V gene has CDR1 PRHDT and CDR2 FYEKMQ (reference sequence). The CDR3 consists of 15 residues. The V gene lost 5 bases and the J gene lost 3 bases, with 17 bases spanning the gap. This clone appeared a single time. Produced via immunoSEQ multiplex PCR; TCRdb's table is partial and in-frame only. This table holds about 97,000 clones, more than 85% found once. The origin of this receptor is an adult in good health. Here the sequenced sample was peripheral blood, taken on day 0 of AZD1222 vaccination. V and J are TRBV13 and TRBJ2-7; weak D call: TRBD1 (5 bases). The CDR3 here is CASSVKYQGGYEQYF. The CDR3 DNA reads as TGTGCCAGCAGCGTTAAGTACCAGGGTGGCTACGAGCAGTACTTC.